This TCR beta chain was documented in a study of cytomegalovirus exposure and HLA in healthy donors. General study results and limits: The study dropped some indistinguishable V segments, TRBV6-2 and TRBV6-3 among them.

V shed 3 bases and J shed 4 bases, with 11 bases lying between them. This CDR3 has 13 amino acids. The germline V gene has CDR1 SGHNT and CDR2 YYREEE (reference sequence). Vbeta (60) and Jbeta (13) primers were used in the PCR. The protocol was immunoSEQ multiplex PCR, while the TCRdb copy is restricted to in-frame clones and leaves out a portion. The sample has some 130,000 clones, roughly three quarters seen once. About this clone: No antigen is known for it.

This TCR was recovered from a man aged 30 to 39 in good health and CMV-seronegative. This chain joins TRBV5-4 and TRBJ2-7, with TRBD2 as a possible D gene (5 bases). Input material: PBMCs. The CDR3 coding sequence is TGTGCCAGCAGCTGGACGGGAACGTACGAGCAGTACTTC. Amino acids: CASSWTGTYEQYF.